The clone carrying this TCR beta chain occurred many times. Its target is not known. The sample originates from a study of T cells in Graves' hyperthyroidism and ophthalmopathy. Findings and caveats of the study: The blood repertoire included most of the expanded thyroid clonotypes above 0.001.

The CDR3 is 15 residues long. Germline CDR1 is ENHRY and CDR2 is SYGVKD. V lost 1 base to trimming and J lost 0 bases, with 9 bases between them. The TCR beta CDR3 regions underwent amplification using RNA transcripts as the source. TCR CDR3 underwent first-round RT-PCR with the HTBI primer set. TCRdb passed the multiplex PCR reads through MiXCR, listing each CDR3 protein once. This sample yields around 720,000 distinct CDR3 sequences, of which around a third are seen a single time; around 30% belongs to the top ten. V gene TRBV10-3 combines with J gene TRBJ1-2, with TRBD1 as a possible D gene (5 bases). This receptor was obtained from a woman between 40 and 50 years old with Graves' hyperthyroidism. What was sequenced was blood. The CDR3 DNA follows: TGTGCCATCAGTGAGTTAACAGGAGCTAACTATGGCTACACCTTC. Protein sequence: CAISELTGANYGYTF.